A single sample is the source of the 23 T cell receptor beta chains below, sequenced in a study of neurological immune-mediated disorders. TCRdb re-called the 5' RACE reads through MiXCR, storing one row per CDR3 protein. The sample holds tens of thousands of distinct CDR3 sequences, about 13% seen once. Regarding time point: longitudinal time-point 2. Input material: PBMCs. These TCRs come from a female donor with HTLV-1-associated myelopathy (HAM/TSP).

The sample holds one count of this clonotype. The chain carries TRBV20-1 and TRBJ2-7; D is ambiguous. This CDR3 has 13 amino acids. Germline assignment: CDR1 DFQATT and CDR2 SNEGSKA (reference sequence). The germline V and J ends were trimmed by 0 bases and 1 base, with 7 bases remaining between them. The CDR3 spells CSARDSGSYEQYF. CDR3 in DNA: TGCAGTGCTAGAGATTCGGGTTCCTACGAGCAGTACTTC.

This clonotype was detected many times. The chain uses TRBV7-2 and TRBJ1-3; D not resolved. The CDR3 consists of 11 residues. Germline loops: CDR1 SGHTA, CDR2 FQGNSA. The V end was cut by 8 bases, the J end by 4 bases, with 6 bases between. CDR3: CASGGGNTIYF. In nucleotides, the CDR3 is TGTGCCAGCGGAGGGGGAAACACCATATATTTT.

This clonotype was seen many times. The V call is TRBV12-3 or TRBV12-4, the J call TRBJ1-5, with TRBD1 matching over 8 bases. The CDR3 sequence is 16 residues long. J was trimmed by 9 bases and V by 5 bases; bases with no gene match: 15. CDR3 protein: CASSHTQGAKGSPQHF. In DNA, the CDR3 is TGTGCCAGCAGTCATACGCAGGGGGCAAAAGGTTCGCCCCAGCATTTT.

This clonotype was recorded many times. The J gene is TRBJ2-3, the V gene TRBV4-1; 7 positions agree with TRBD1. Trimming took 4 bases from V and 4 from J; bases not matched to a gene: 5. CDR1 and CDR2 from the germline V gene are MGHRA and YSYEKL. The CDR3 has 14 amino acids. CDR3 nucleotides: TGCGCCAGCAGCCCGACAGGGAAAGCAGATACGCAGTATTTT. Amino acid sequence: CASSPTGKADTQYF.

This clonotype was detected many times. This chain connects TRBV30 to TRBJ2-1, with TRBD2 matching 9 bases. The length of the CDR3 is 14 residues. Per the germline V gene, CDR1 is GTSNPN and CDR2 is SVGIG (reference sequence). Trimming at V came to 3 bases and at J to 7 bases, leaving 7 bases not matched to a gene. CDR3 DNA sequence: TGTGCCTGGAGGAGACTAGCGGCGAGGAATGAGCAGTTCTTC. Residues: CAWRRLAARNEQFF.

Worth noting for this clonotype: Given a much more abundant clone one base away, this may be a read error. The rearrangement links TRBV12-3 or TRBV12-4 to TRBJ1-2; a possible D gene is TRBD1 (6 bases). V was trimmed by 3 bases and J by 5 bases, leaving 19 bases between them. The CDR3 runs 16 residues. The DNA of the CDR3 is TGTGCCAGCAGTTTTCACCGGCTGAGGGGGACATATGGCTACACCTTC. This gives the protein CASSFHRLRGTYGYTF.

V gene TRBV7-6 combines with J gene TRBJ2-2; possibly TRBD1 for D (6 bases). Germline V gene lookup returns CDR1 SGHVS and CDR2 FNYEAQ. This CDR3 contains 15 residues. V lost 5 bases, J lost 8 bases, and 18 bases lay in between. The CDR3 loop is CASSLQAGAGGELFF. The CDR3 DNA is TGTGCCAGCAGCCTTCAAGCAGGGGCCGGGGGGGAGCTGTTTTTT.

This clonotype was picked up many times. This chain links TRBV5-5 with TRBJ2-1, with TRBD1 matching 10 bases. Trimming at V came to 1 base and at J to 4 bases, leaving 2 bases not matched to a gene. This CDR3 is 15 amino acids long. The germline CDR1 and CDR2 sequences are SGHKS and YYEKEE (reference sequence). The CDR3 loop is CASSLLGQGYNEQFF. DNA for the CDR3: TGTGCCAGCAGCTTGCTGGGACAGGGGTACAATGAGCAGTTCTTC. Together with reference TRBV5-5 and TRBJ2-1, the CDR3 gives the full variable domain: DAGVTQSPTHLIKTRGQQVTLRCSPISGHKSVSWYQQVLGQGPQFIFQYYEKEERGRGNFPDRFSARQFPNYSSELNVNALLLGDSALYLCASSLLGQGYNEQFFGPGTRLTVL.

The chain carries TRBV11-2 and TRBJ2-3, with TRBD2 matching 7 bases. This CDR3 has 16 amino acids. V was pared by 3 bases and J by 5 bases, with 11 bases of the junction left unmatched. CDR1 and CDR2 (germline): SGHAT, FQNNGV. In DNA form, the CDR3 reads TGTGCCAGCAGCTTTGAGAGCGGGACCCGAGGAGATACGCAGTATTTT. Its translation is CASSFESGTRGDTQYF.

At least ten counts were recorded for this clonotype. The chain recombines TRBV12-3 or TRBV12-4 with TRBJ2-1; 7 bases agree with TRBD1. This CDR3 is built from 13 residues. V dropped 7 bases and J dropped 9; count of bases not matched to a gene: 9. CDR3 in DNA: TGTGCCAGCAAAGGGGGCCGTGGTGGTGAGCAGTTCTTC. Its protein is CASKGGRGGEQFF.

This clonotype was counted at least ten times. CDR3 bases: TGCGCCAGCAGCCGCGGACAGGGGTCCTACGAGCAGTACTTC. It is translated as CASSRGQGSYEQYF. The chain couples TRBV4-1 to TRBJ2-7, with 9 positions matching TRBD1. The CDR3 runs 14 residues. The V segment lost 4 bases and the J segment 1 base; nucleotides outside the gene matches: 2. Germline values: CDR1 MGHRA, CDR2 YSYEKL.

This clonotype was seen many times. The CDR3 DNA sequence: TGCAGCTCCTTAGAGGGTGAAGATACGCAGTATTTT. Residues: CSSLEGEDTQYF. The chain recombines TRBV29-1 with TRBJ2-3, with a possible D match to TRBD2 (5 bases). The germline gives CDR1 SQVTM, CDR2 ANQGSEA. V dropped 8 bases and J dropped 5 bases, with 14 bases sitting between them. The CDR3 totals 12 residues.

In DNA, the CDR3 is TGTGCCAGCAGTCTCCGGTGGGGGCGGGGGTCCTCTAGCACAGATACGCAGTATTTT. Translated, it gives CASSLRWGRGSSSTDTQYF. The J gene is TRBJ2-3, the V gene TRBV7-3; TRBD2 might be the D (7 bases). The CDR3 consists of 19 residues. V gave up 6 bases and J gave up 0 bases, with 25 bases separating them. The germline V gene has CDR1 SGHTA and CDR2 FQGTGA. The variable domain in full, completed from reference TRBV7-3 and TRBJ2-3, reads GAGVSQTPSNKVTEKGKYVELRCDPISGHTALYWYRQSLGQGPEFLIYFQGTGAADDSGLPNDRFFAVRPEGSVSTLKIQRTERGDSAVYLCASSLRWGRGSSSTDTQYFGPGTRLTVL.

The chain has TRBV10-3 and TRBJ2-7; TRBD2 matches at 9 bases. This CDR3 comprises 17 residues. Trimming at V came to 5 bases and at J to 6 bases, leaving 17 bases not matched to a gene. Germline V gene sequence: CDR1 ENHRY, CDR2 SYGVKD. CDR3 protein: CAISQGLATPFPFEQYF. CDR3 bases: TGTGCCATCAGTCAGGGACTAGCAACCCCTTTCCCCTTCGAGCAGTACTTC.

This clonotype was detected ten times or more. The chain employs TRBV24-1 and TRBJ2-4; the D gene is possibly TRBD1 (6 bases). Trimming removed 3 bases at V and 0 bases at J, with 26 bases between. Germline CDR1 is KGHDR and CDR2 is SFDVKD. The CDR3 totals 21 residues. For the CDR3, the DNA is TGTGCCACCAGTGATCCTAAAAGCCGGACAGCGCAAACCGTAGCCAAAAACATTCAGTACTTC. This codes for CATSDPKSRTAQTVAKNIQYF.

The table lists this clonotype with many counts. The chain employs TRBV29-1 and TRBJ2-1; a possible D gene is TRBD1 (5 bases). Germline V gives CDR1 SQVTM, CDR2 ANQGSEA. The CDR3 has 12 residues. V gave up 0 bases and J gave up 9 bases, with 9 bases separating them. CDR3 loop: CSVEDLGVEQFF. The CDR3 coding sequence is TGCAGCGTTGAAGATCTAGGGGTTGAGCAGTTCTTC.

Many counts were recorded for this clonotype. J is TRBJ2-7 and V is TRBV5-1; 9 nucleotides align to TRBD1. CDR1 is SGHRS, CDR2 YFSETQ, per germline. The length of the CDR3 is 14 residues. V shed 2 bases and J 4 bases; nucleotides not matched to a gene: 4. CDR3 sequence (DNA): TGCGCCAGCAGCTTTCCGGGACAGGGATACGAGCAGTACTTC. Translating gives CASSFPGQGYEQYF. Variable domain in full (rest from reference TRBV5-1 and TRBJ2-7): KAGVTQTPRYLIKTRGQQVTLSCSPISGHRSVSWYQQTPGQGLQFLFEYFSETQRNKGNFPGRFSGRQFSNSRSEMNVSTLELGDSALYLCASSFPGQGYEQYFGPGTRLTVT.

The V gene is TRBV18, the J gene TRBJ2-3; 7 positions match TRBD2. Germline CDR1 and CDR2: KGHSH and LQKENI. V lost 3 bases and J lost 8; bases outside the gene matches: 17. This CDR3 comprises 17 residues. CDR3: CASSPTGGGRVSATQYF. The CDR3 region has the DNA TGTGCCAGCTCACCGACCGGGGGTGGGAGGGTCAGCGCTACGCAGTATTTT.

This clonotype appeared a few times. The rearrangement links TRBV6-5 to TRBJ1-1; possibly TRBD1 for D (6 bases). Germline assignment: CDR1 MNHEY and CDR2 SVGAGI. The CDR3 is 14 residues long. The germline V and J ends were trimmed by 6 bases and 6 bases, with 17 bases remaining between them. The CDR3 here is CASRRTGNQAEAFF. The CDR3, as DNA: TGTGCCAGCAGGAGAACAGGGAATCAAGCTGAAGCTTTCTTT.

This clonotype was seen at least ten times. CDR3 DNA sequence: TGTGCCAGCAGCCCTGAGGAGACTAGCGTCGAGCAGTACTTC. Translated, it gives CASSPEETSVEQYF. The chain recombines TRBV4-2 with TRBJ2-7, with TRBD2 matching over 8 bases. Looked up from germline, CDR1 is LGHNA and CDR2 is YNFKEQ. The CDR3 has 14 residues. J lost 6 bases, V lost 4 bases, and 8 bases had no gene match.

This clonotype came up many times. The V call is TRBV20-1, the J call TRBJ2-3; D remains ambiguous. The V end was cut by 3 bases, the J end by 4 bases, with 14 bases between. Germline V CDR1 and CDR2: DFQATT, SNEGSKA (reference sequence). The CDR3 is made up of 14 amino acids. The CDR3 spells CSASRTPEPDTQYF. CDR3 sequence (DNA): TGCAGTGCTAGTCGTACCCCAGAGCCAGATACGCAGTATTTT.

This clonotype showed up many times. This CDR3 is CASSLEWRGTQYF. In DNA form, the CDR3 reads TGTGCCAGCAGCTTGGAGTGGCGGGGTACGCAGTATTTT. The chain links TRBV5-6 to TRBJ2-3; weak D call: TRBD2 (6 bases). V gave up 0 bases and J gave up 8 bases, with 10 bases separating them. Germline values: CDR1 SGHDT, CDR2 YYEEEE. The length of the CDR3 is 13 residues.

This clonotype was seen repeatedly, ten times or more. The chain links TRBV20-1 to TRBJ2-5, with 7 bases fitting TRBD2. The CDR3 totals 16 residues. Germline V gene lookup returns CDR1 DFQATT and CDR2 SNEGSKA (reference sequence). The trim removed 2 bases at V and 0 bases at J, leaving 9 bases unmatched. Here the CDR3 reads CSARRGASGNQETQYF. The CDR3 DNA reads TGCAGTGCTAGACGCGGGGCTAGCGGCAACCAAGAGACCCAGTACTTC.